This T cell receptor (beta chain) was sequenced during a study of CD8 T cells in ankylosing spondylitis (dated by TCRdb to 2016 to 2017). Study-level background: To find TCR variants linked to disease, the study profiled T cell receptor beta repertoires in ankylosing spondylitis patients and healthy donors. The full study cohort was made up of about 25 ankylosing spondylitis patients and some 100 healthy donors. Peripheral blood samples were taken, and synovial fluid was additionally collected from ankylosing spondylitis patients. On the study overall, not on this receptor specifically: A TCR beta motif of eight highly homologous amino acid variants appeared characteristic of blood from ankylosing spondylitis patients. The disease-linked clones were reported to be significantly enriched in matched synovial fluid samples from ankylosing spondylitis patients. Some TCR beta motif variants had previously been reported in synovial fluid and blood of reactive arthritis patients, which suggested common disease-initiation mechanisms. In peripheral blood, the disease-linked clones were found at relatively low frequencies and had a CD8+ phenotype.

The CDR1 and CDR2 encoded by the germline V gene are LGHNA and YSLEER. V is cut back by 4 bases and J by 1 base, with 4 bases in the junction unmatched. CDR3 length: 14 amino acids, cysteine to phenylalanine. The DNA shown is the 42-base CDR3, in frame from base 1. This clonotype was picked up many times. Which antigen it targets is not known. Within one base of it there is no much larger clone, and no base qualities were kept. Sequencing used an Illumina HiSeq 2500. TCR beta libraries were prepared by quantitative 5'-RACE with molecular barcodes. As for the authors' bioinformatics: Disease-linked TCR variants were identified with a new computational method built on a probabilistic model of VDJ rearrangement. TCRdb handled the public reads itself, with Q25 trimming in fastp and clone calling in MiXCR, and kept productive beta chains. A single entry per CDR3 protein holds the most common genes and DNA from its merged rows. None of the V and J calls come from the authors' own analysis; TCRdb made them. The sample yields 750,000 to 850,000 distinct CDR3 sequences; about 10% were counted once. Of the sample, 0.51% is held by the ten largest clones.

The receptor chain draws on TRBV4-3 and TRBJ2-7, with 7 central nucleotides matching TRBD2. The sequence came from a male donor with ankylosing spondylitis. Sequences were obtained from blood, either unsorted or a sorted T cell fraction (not recorded which). The bases are TGCGCCAGCAGCCGGTCGGGACTATCCTACGAGCAGTACTTC. This codes for CASSRSGLSYEQYF.